The 31 T cell receptor beta chains below were found in one sample sequenced in a study of cytomegalovirus exposure and HLA in healthy donors. PCR was performed using 60 Vbeta and 13 Jbeta primers. TCRdb keeps only in-frame clones here, not all; method: immunoSEQ multiplex PCR. The table has more than 95,000 clones, 78% seen once. The material sequenced was PBMCs. These TCRs come from a man aged 25-40 years in good health and CMV-seronegative.

The chain employs TRBV6-1 and TRBJ2-1; 11 positions match TRBD2. Germline V gene sequence: CDR1 MNHNS, CDR2 SASEGT. This CDR3 region has 16 residues. The trim removed 3 bases at V and 10 bases at J, leaving 11 bases unmatched. This CDR3 is CASSELGLAGGWEQFF. The CDR3 nucleotides read TGTGCCAGCAGTGAGTTGGGGCTAGCGGGAGGTTGGGAGCAGTTCTTC.

J is TRBJ2-1 and V is TRBV4-3; no clear D. The V gene lost 0 bases and the J gene lost 6 bases, with 9 bases spanning the gap. This CDR3 has 14 residues. Germline V lookup: CDR1 LGHNA, CDR2 YSLEER. CDR3 amino acids: CASSQDLSSNEQFF. CDR3 coding DNA: TGCGCCAGCAGCCAAGATTTATCGAGCAATGAGCAGTTCTTC.

Of note for this clone: One end of the junction is discordant with germline, which a read error may explain. This chain connects TRBV7-9 to TRBJ1-1; D unclear. The CDR3 contains 12 residues. Germline CDR1 is SEHNR and CDR2 is FQNEAQ (reference sequence). The CDR3 loop reads CSSSSLDTEAFF. The CDR3 DNA follows: TGTTCCAGCAGCTCCCTTGACACTGAAGCTTTCTTT.

This clone was counted a single time. The V gene is TRBV18, the J gene TRBJ1-6; D possibly corresponds to TRBD1 (5 bases). This CDR3 spans 14 amino acids. Trimming cost V 3 bases and J 10 bases, with 13 bases left between them. Germline V gives CDR1 KGHSH, CDR2 LQKENI. CDR3 nucleotides: TGTGCCAGCTCACCGGAGGGGTCGGGATCACCCCTCCACTTT. This sequence encodes CASSPEGSGSPLHF.

CDR3 DNA: TGTGCCATCAGTGAGTATGAGGCCGGGGAGCTGTTTTTT. This gives the protein CAISEYEAGELFF. The chain links TRBV10-3 to TRBJ2-2; D unresolved. The CDR3 has 13 amino acids. Trimming took 1 base from V and 6 from J, leaving 6 bases between them. The germline V gene has CDR1 ENHRY and CDR2 SYGVKD.

This clone has a handful of counts. V is TRBV5-6 and J is TRBJ2-5; D is undetermined. Trimming took 4 bases from V and 5 from J, leaving 18 bases between them. The CDR3 is made up of 15 amino acids. Germline loops: CDR1 SGHDT, CDR2 YYEEEE. This CDR3 is CASSMTDSRWETQYF. The CDR3 DNA reads as TGTGCCAGCAGCATGACTGACTCTAGGTGGGAGACCCAGTACTTC.

The chain has TRBV10-2 and TRBJ2-2; 15 positions agree with TRBD2. Germline V CDR1 and CDR2: WSHSY, SAAADI. With V trimmed by 8 bases and J by 4 bases, 2 bases remained unmatched. CDR3 length equals 15 residues. In nucleotides, the CDR3 is TGCGCCAGCCTGGGACTAGCGGGAGGCACCGGGGAGCTGTTTTTT. Its protein product is CASLGLAGGTGELFF.

This clone was seen a single time. Distinct nucleotide sequences in the sample also encode this CDR3. V is TRBV4-1 and J is TRBJ2-2, with no clear D. The V gene's germline CDR1 is MGHRA and CDR2 YSYEKL. This CDR3 is built from 15 residues. V shed 1 base and J shed 4 bases, with 10 bases lying between them. CDR3 amino acids: CASSQALRGTGELFF. The CDR3 nucleotides are TGCGCCAGCAGCCAAGCGCTGCGAGGCACCGGGGAGCTGTTTTTT.

This chain uses TRBV9 with TRBJ2-7, with 7 bases that match TRBD2. Unmatched junction bases numbered 9, after V lost 4 bases and J lost 2 bases. Germline V gene lookup returns CDR1 SGDLS and CDR2 YYNGEE. The CDR3 runs to 15 residues. CDR3 protein: CASSPQRDPPYEQYF. CDR3 coding DNA: TGTGCCAGCAGCCCACAGCGGGACCCCCCCTACGAGCAGTACTTC.

The rearrangement links TRBV28 to TRBJ1-5; D is perhaps TRBD1 (6 bases). The CDR3 length is 17 residues. V was clipped by 5 bases and J by 4 bases, with 21 bases between them. The germline V gene has CDR1 MDHEN and CDR2 SYDVKM. The CDR3 spells CASSRGGWRFGNQPQHF. In DNA, the CDR3 is TGTGCCAGCAGTCGGGGGGGCTGGCGGTTTGGTAATCAGCCCCAGCATTTT.

The table lists this clone with a count of one. This chain joins TRBV7-9 and TRBJ2-5; a weak D match, TRBD2 (5 bases). CDR1 is SEHNR, CDR2 FQNEAQ, per germline (reference sequence). This CDR3 comprises 14 residues. V gave up 4 bases and J gave up 3 bases, with 12 bases separating them. The CDR3 coding sequence is TGTGCCAGCAGCTCCCCCTGGGGAGAAGAGACCCAGTACTTC. It is translated as CASSSPWGEETQYF. Together with reference TRBV7-9 and TRBJ2-5, the CDR3 gives the full variable domain: DTGVSQNPRHKITKRGQNVTFRCDPISEHNRLYWYRQTLGQGPEFLTYFQNEAQLEKSRLLSDRFSAERPKGSFSTLEIQRTEQGDSAMYLCASSSPWGEETQYFGPGTRLLVL.

This clone was counted between two and nine times. This chain joins TRBV4-3 and TRBJ2-7; tentative D call: TRBD2 (6 bases). Deletions cut 4 bases from V and 1 base from J, with 17 bases between. CDR1 and CDR2 from the germline V gene are LGHNA and YSLEER. The CDR3 runs to 16 residues. This chain's CDR3 is CASSLSGTGESYEQYF. For the CDR3, the DNA is TGCGCCAGCAGCCTGTCTGGGACGGGGGAATCCTACGAGCAGTACTTC.

The chain links TRBV30 to TRBJ1-2, with a tentative D call TRBD1 (5 bases). The CDR3 length is 11 residues. Per the germline V gene, CDR1 is GTSNPN and CDR2 is SVGIG (reference sequence). The V end was cut by 1 base, the J end by 13 bases, with 13 bases between. The DNA of the CDR3 is TGTGCCTGGAGTGCAGGGTCTACCGTCACCTTC. This encodes CAWSAGSTVTF.

CDR3 region: CASRLSGAYGYTF. The CDR3 nucleotides are TGTGCCAGCAGGCTCTCTGGGGCCTATGGCTACACCTTC. This chain joins TRBV13 and TRBJ1-2; a possible D gene is TRBD1 (5 bases). Germline CDR1 and CDR2: PRHDT and FYEKMQ (reference sequence). Trimming pared 6 bases from V and 4 bases from J, leaving 12 bases between. CDR3 length: 13 residues.

This clone was counted a few times. This chain uses TRBV19 with TRBJ1-5; 8 bases are a match to TRBD1. This CDR3 contains 14 residues. Germline CDR1 LNHDA, CDR2 SQIVND (reference sequence). Trimming removed 6 bases from V and 8 bases from J; junction bases left unmatched: 9. CDR3 protein: CASSISGGREPQHF. CDR3 in DNA: TGTGCCAGTAGCATTTCAGGGGGCCGGGAGCCCCAGCATTTT.

The chain has TRBV5-1 and TRBJ2-1; TRBD2 agrees at 12 bases. Germline assignment: CDR1 SGHRS and CDR2 YFSETQ. J lost 12 bases, V lost 1 base, and 8 bases had no gene match. The CDR3 sequence is 15 residues long. The CDR3 protein is CASSLRTSGEARQFF. The CDR3, as DNA: TGCGCCAGCAGCTTGAGGACTAGCGGGGAGGCCCGGCAGTTCTTC.

This sequence joins TRBV7-2 and TRBJ1-2, with D possibly TRBD1 on 5 matching bases. V gave up 6 bases and J gave up 8 bases, with 19 bases separating them. The CDR3 spans 14 residues. Germline V gene data show CDR1 as SGHTA and CDR2 as FQGNSA. The CDR3, as DNA: TGTGCCAGCAGACCGGAACCTGGGGCTCACGGCTACACCTTC. Its protein is CASRPEPGAHGYTF.

This clone was picked up one time. The V and J genes are TRBV29-1 and TRBJ2-3; maybe TRBD1 (6 bases). The V end was cut by 7 bases, the J end by 2 bases, with 13 bases between. The length of the CDR3 is 13 residues. CDR1 SQVTM and CDR2 ANQGSEA come from the germline V gene. CDR3 bases: TGCAGCGGTGGACAGATAATCACAGATACGCAGTATTTT. It yields the protein CSGGQIITDTQYF.

This clone was counted once. The chain links TRBV4-3 to TRBJ2-7, with a weak D call TRBD2 (6 bases). The CDR3 runs 16 residues. The ends were cut back, 0 bases at V and 1 base at J, with 13 bases in the middle. CDR1 and CDR2 (germline): LGHNA, YSLEER. The DNA for the CDR3 is TGCGCCAGCAGCCAAGATCGAGGCGGGGTGTCCTACGAGCAGTACTTC. Amino acids: CASSQDRGGVSYEQYF.

The genes are TRBV29-1 and TRBJ2-6; no clear D gene. Per germline, CDR1 SQVTM and CDR2 ANQGSEA. The CDR3 contains 13 residues. CDR3 in amino acids: CAGSGSGANVLTF. The CDR3 DNA follows: TGCGCTGGTTCGGGCTCTGGGGCCAACGTCCTGACTTTC.

The gene calls are TRBV5-6 and TRBJ2-1; D perhaps matches TRBD1 (6 bases). V was clipped by 5 bases and J by 4 bases, with 22 bases between them. Germline V CDR1 and CDR2: SGHDT, YYEEEE. The CDR3 runs to 17 residues. CDR3 sequence (DNA): TGTGCCAGCAGGCAATTCGACAGGTTATTAGAATACAATGAGCAGTTCTTC. Its translation is CASRQFDRLLEYNEQFF.

This chain uses TRBV4-3 with TRBJ2-7, with 7 nucleotides matching TRBD1. CDR1 LGHNA and CDR2 YSLEER come from the germline V gene. This CDR3 is 15 amino acids long. Trimming took 0 bases from V and 4 from J; bases not matched to a gene: 6. The CDR3 coding sequence is TGCGCCAGCAGCCAAGACCACAGGGGTTTATACGAGCAGTACTTC. It yields the protein CASSQDHRGLYEQYF.

V and J are TRBV7-9 and TRBJ2-1; no reliable D call. This CDR3 is 12 amino acids long. Trimming stripped 1 base from V and 7 bases from J, with 5 bases between. CDR1 and CDR2 from the germline V gene are SEHNR and FQNEAQ (reference sequence). The CDR3 spells CASSLDRNEQFF. The DNA for the CDR3 is TGTGCCAGCAGCTTAGATCGGAATGAGCAGTTCTTC.

J is TRBJ1-1 and V is TRBV6-6; possibly TRBD1 for D (5 bases). In germline, CDR1 is MNHNY, CDR2 SVGAGI (reference sequence). The CDR3 has 13 residues. V dropped 6 bases and J dropped 1 base, with 9 bases sitting between them. CDR3 amino acids: CASRAQGNTEAFF. The CDR3 bases are TGTGCCAGCAGGGCTCAGGGGAACACTGAAGCTTTCTTT.

V gene TRBV7-2 combines with J gene TRBJ2-1, with D possibly TRBD2 on 5 matching bases. Looked up from germline, CDR1 is SGHTA and CDR2 is FQGNSA. This CDR3 is built from 14 residues. V lost 4 bases to trimming and J lost 4 bases, with 11 bases between them. Written as DNA, the CDR3 is TGTGCCAGCAGCTGGCGGGCAGTTTACAATGAGCAGTTCTTC. Translation: CASSWRAVYNEQFF.

This clone occurred a few times. The chain uses TRBV5-8 and TRBJ1-1; 8 nucleotides line up with TRBD1. With V trimmed by 2 bases and J by 1 base, 1 base remained unmatched. CDR1 and CDR2 (germline): SGHTS, YDEGEE. The CDR3 runs to 14 residues. The CDR3: CASSLGTGNTEAFF. CDR3 coding DNA: TGTGCCAGCAGCTTAGGGACAGGGAACACTGAAGCTTTCTTT.

The V and J genes are TRBV19 and TRBJ2-7; TRBD1 agrees at 8 bases. Germline loops: CDR1 LNHDA, CDR2 SQIVND (reference sequence). This CDR3 is built from 15 residues. The junction had 11 bases not matched to a gene; V was cut back by 6 bases and J by 4 bases. In DNA, the CDR3 is TGTGCCAGTAGAGAAACAGGGGGACCAACTTACGAGCAGTACTTC. As protein: CASRETGGPTYEQYF.

This clone was recorded only once. The chain links TRBV6-5 to TRBJ2-1; 9 bases map to TRBD1. The V and J ends lost 4 bases and 6 bases, in that order; junction bases with no gene match: 4. The CDR3 runs 14 residues. In germline, CDR1 is MNHEY, CDR2 SVGAGI. As DNA, the CDR3 is TGTGCCAGCAGTTCCGGGACAGGGTCCAATGAGCAGTTCTTC. It specifies CASSSGTGSNEQFF.

There are a few counts of this clone. The chain links TRBV6-1 to TRBJ1-4; D is uncertain. The CDR3 consists of 15 residues. CDR1 and CDR2 (germline): MNHNS, SASEGT. V dropped 5 bases and J dropped 3 bases, with 13 bases sitting between them. As DNA, the CDR3 is TGTGCCAGCAGTCCTCAGGTTTTAGCTAATGAAAAACTGTTTTTT. As protein: CASSPQVLANEKLFF.

The rearrangement joins TRBV19 to TRBJ2-3, with D perhaps TRBD1 (6 bases). The germline gives CDR1 LNHDA, CDR2 SQIVND (reference sequence). The CDR3 sequence is 16 residues long. Between the trimmed V and J ends, which lost 9 bases and 0 bases, there was a span of 19 bases. CDR3 in amino acids: CASKSPPGQSTDTQYF. The CDR3 DNA is TGTGCCAGCAAATCCCCTCCGGGACAAAGCACAGATACGCAGTATTTT.

The chain employs TRBV18 and TRBJ2-5, with D possibly being TRBD2 (5 bases). This CDR3 has 14 amino acids. Per germline, CDR1 KGHSH and CDR2 LQKENI. Deletions cut 3 bases from V and 3 bases from J, with 11 bases between. CDR3 nucleotides: TGTGCCAGCTCACCCTCCTGGGGAGAAGAGACCCAGTACTTC. Translating it yields CASSPSWGEETQYF.